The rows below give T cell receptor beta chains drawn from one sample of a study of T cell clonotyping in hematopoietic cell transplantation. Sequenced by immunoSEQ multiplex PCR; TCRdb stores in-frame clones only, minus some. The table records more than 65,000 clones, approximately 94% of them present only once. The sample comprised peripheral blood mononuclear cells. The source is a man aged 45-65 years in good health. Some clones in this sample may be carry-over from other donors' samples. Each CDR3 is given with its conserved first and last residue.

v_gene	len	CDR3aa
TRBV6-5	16	CASSYSGTGDAGELFF
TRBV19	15	CASSIRQPMNTEAFF
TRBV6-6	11	CASSYSEKLFF
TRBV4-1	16	CASSQAGLGAYNEQFF
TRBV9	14	CASSVGTAMSSYTF
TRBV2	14	CASSERGAQETQYF
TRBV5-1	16	CASSWETGGIADTQYF
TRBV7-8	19	CASSLAGFSSGGSTDTQYF
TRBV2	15	CASSDGGQGQETQYF
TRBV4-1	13	CASSQDLWREAFF
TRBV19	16	CASSIPTAGNLRGYTF
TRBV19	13	CASSTMDSVRAFF
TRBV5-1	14	CASSLERITYEQYF
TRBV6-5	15	CASSYSRGATDTQYF
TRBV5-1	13	CASMGILNTEAFF
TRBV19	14	CASSRQGSSYEQYF
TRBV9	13	CASSVGTLGEQYF
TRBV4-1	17	CASSQVHQGMAYNEQFF
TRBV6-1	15	CASSEEDGSNQPQHF
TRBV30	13	CAWSVYGLPPIYF
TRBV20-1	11	CSARVNQGKYF
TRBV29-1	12	CSVGGTHTEAFF
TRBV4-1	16	CASSQLGTAGNTEAFF
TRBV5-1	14	CASSRRDRDNTIYF
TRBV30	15	CAWRKGLSSYNEQFF
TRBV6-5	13	CASSYSLQYGYTF
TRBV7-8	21	CASSLPLTSGSWKTISYEQYF
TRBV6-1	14	CASSEQQIQYEQYF